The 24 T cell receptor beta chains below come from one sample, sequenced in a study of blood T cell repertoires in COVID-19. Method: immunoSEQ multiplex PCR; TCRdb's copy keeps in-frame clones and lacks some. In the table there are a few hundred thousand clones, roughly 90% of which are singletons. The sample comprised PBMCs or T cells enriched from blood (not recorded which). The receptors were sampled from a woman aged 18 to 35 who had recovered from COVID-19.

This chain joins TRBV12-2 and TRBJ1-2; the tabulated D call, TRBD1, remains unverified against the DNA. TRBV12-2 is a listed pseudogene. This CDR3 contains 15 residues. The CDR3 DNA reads TGTGCAAGTCGCTTAGCGGGCAGGGGACCGTCGGGCTACACCTTC. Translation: CASRLAGRGPSGYTF.

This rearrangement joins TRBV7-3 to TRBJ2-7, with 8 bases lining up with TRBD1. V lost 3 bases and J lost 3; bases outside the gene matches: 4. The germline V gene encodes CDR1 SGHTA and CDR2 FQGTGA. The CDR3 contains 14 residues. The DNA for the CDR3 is TGTGCCAGCAGCTTGAACAGGGGGAACTACGAGCAGTACTTC. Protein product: CASSLNRGNYEQYF.

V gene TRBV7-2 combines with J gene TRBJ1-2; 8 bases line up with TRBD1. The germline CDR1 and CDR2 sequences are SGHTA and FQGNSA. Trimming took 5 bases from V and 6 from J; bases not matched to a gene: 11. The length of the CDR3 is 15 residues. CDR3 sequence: CASSGEGQVYDGYTF. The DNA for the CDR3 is TGTGCCAGCAGCGGGGAGGGACAGGTCTACGATGGCTACACCTTC.

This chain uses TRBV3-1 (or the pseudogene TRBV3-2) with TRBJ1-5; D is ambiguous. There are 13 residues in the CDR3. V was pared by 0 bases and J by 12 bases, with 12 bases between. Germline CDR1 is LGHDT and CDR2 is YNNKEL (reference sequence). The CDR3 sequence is CASSQDLDSSQHF. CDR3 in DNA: TGTGCCAGCAGCCAAGATCTCGACTCTAGCCAGCATTTT.

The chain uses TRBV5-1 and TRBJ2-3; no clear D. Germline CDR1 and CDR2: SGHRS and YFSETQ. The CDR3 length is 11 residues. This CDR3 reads CAVSSTDTQYF. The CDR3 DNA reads TGCGCTGTATCTAGCACAGATACGCAGTATTTT.

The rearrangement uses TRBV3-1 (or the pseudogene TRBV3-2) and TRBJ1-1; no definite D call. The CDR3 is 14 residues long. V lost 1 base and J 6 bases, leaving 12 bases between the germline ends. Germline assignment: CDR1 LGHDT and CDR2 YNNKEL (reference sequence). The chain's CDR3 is CASSQGTRVAEAFF. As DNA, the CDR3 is TGTGCCAGCAGCCAAGGGACTAGGGTCGCTGAAGCTTTCTTT.

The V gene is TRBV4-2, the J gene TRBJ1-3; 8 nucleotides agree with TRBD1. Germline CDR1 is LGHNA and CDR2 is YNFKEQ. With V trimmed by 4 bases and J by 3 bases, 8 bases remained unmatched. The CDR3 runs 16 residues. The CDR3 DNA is TGTGCCAGCAGCCGATCAGGACAGGGCGGTGGAAACACCATATATTTT. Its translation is CASSRSGQGGGNTIYF.

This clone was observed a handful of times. The CDR3 spells CASSHADRGEGYTF. The CDR3 DNA reads as TGCGCCAGCAGCCACGCCGACAGGGGAGAAGGCTACACCTTC. V is TRBV4-3 and J is TRBJ1-2, with 8 bases aligning to TRBD1. Germline trimming cut 3 bases from V and 8 bases from J; bases unmatched to any gene: 8. Germline CDR1 and CDR2: LGHNA and YSLEER. The CDR3 has 14 residues.

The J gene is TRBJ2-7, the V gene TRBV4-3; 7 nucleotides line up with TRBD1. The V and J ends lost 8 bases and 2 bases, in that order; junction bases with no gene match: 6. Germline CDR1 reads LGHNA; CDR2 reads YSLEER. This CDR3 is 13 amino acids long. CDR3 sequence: CASGQDRTYEQYF. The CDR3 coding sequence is TGCGCCAGCGGACAGGACAGAACCTACGAGCAGTACTTC.

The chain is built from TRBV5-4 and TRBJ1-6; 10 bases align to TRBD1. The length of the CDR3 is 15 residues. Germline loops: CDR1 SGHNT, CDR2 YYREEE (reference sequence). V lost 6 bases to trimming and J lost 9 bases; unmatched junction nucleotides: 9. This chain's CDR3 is CASTTDRGLGSPLHF. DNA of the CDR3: TGTGCCAGCACCACGGACAGGGGGTTAGGTTCACCCCTCCACTTT.

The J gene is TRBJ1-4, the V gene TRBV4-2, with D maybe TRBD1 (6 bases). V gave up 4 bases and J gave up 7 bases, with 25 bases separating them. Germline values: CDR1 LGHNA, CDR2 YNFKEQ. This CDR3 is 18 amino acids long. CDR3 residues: CASSLPQGLSTISEKLFF. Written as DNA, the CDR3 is TGTGCCAGCAGCCTTCCCCAGGGGCTATCCACTATAAGTGAAAAACTGTTTTTT.

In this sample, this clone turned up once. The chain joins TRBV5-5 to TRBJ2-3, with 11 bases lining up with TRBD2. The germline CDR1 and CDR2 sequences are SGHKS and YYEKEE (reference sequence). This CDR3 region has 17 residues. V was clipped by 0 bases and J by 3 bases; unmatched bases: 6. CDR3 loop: CASSLVPGLAVTDTQYF. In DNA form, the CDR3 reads TGTGCCAGCAGCTTGGTCCCGGGACTAGCGGTGACAGATACGCAGTATTTT.

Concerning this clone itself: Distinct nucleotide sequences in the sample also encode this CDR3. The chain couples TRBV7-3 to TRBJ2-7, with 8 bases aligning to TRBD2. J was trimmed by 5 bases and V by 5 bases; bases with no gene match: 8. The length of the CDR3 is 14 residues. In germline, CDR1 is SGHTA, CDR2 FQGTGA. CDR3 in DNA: TGTGCCAGCAGCCCCAGCGGGAGTGGCGACGAGCAGTACTTC. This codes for CASSPSGSGDEQYF.

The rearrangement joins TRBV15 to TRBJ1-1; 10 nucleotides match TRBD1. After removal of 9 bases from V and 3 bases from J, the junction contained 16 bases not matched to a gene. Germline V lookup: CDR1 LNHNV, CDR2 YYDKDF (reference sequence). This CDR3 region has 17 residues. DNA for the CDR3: TGTGCCACTACCGACAGGGGGCGTTGGGGGTCAGACACTGAAGCTTTCTTT. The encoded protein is CATTDRGRWGSDTEAFF.

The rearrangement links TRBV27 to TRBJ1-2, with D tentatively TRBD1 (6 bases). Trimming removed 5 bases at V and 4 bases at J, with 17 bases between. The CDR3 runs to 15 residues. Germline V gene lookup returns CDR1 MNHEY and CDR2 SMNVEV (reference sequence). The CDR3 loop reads CASSPRTVSRYGYTF. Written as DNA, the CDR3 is TGTGCCAGCAGTCCTAGGACAGTTTCGCGCTATGGCTACACCTTC.

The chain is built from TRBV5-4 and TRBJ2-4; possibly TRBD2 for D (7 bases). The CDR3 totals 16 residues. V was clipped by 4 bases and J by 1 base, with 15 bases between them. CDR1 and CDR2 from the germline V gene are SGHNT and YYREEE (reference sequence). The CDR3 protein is CASSAGGGGAKNIQYF. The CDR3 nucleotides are TGTGCCAGCAGCGCTGGTGGCGGGGGCGCCAAAAACATTCAGTACTTC.

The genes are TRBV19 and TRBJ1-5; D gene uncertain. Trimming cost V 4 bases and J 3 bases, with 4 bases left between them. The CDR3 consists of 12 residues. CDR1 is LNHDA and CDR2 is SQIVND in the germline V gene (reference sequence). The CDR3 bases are TGTGCCAGTAGTAAACTCAATCAGCCCCAGCATTTT. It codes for CASSKLNQPQHF.

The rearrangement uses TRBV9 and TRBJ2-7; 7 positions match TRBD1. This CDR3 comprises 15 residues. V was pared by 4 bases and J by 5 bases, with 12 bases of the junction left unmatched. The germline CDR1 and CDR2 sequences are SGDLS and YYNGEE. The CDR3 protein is CASSRRVGGVDEQYF. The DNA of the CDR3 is TGTGCCAGCAGCCGAAGGGTAGGGGGCGTAGACGAGCAGTACTTC.

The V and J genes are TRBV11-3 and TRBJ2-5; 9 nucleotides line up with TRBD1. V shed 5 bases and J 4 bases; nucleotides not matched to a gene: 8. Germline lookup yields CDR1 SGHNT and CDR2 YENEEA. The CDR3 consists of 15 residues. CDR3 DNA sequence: TGTGCCAGCAGCGCCACCGGGACAGGGTCAGAGACCCAGTACTTC. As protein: CASSATGTGSETQYF.

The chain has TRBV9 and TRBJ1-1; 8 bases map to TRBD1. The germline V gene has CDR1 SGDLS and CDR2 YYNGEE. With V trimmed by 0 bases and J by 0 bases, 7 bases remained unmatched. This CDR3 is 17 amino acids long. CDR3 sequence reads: CASSVGGQVRMNTEAFF. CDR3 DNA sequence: TGTGCCAGCAGCGTAGGGGGACAGGTTAGGATGAACACTGAAGCTTTCTTT.

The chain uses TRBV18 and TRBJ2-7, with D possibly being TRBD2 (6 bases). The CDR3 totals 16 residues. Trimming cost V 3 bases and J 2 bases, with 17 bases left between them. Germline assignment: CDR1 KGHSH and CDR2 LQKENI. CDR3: CASSPPSVGGAYEQYF. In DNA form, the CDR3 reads TGTGCCAGCTCACCCCCTAGTGTTGGAGGGGCCTACGAGCAGTACTTC.

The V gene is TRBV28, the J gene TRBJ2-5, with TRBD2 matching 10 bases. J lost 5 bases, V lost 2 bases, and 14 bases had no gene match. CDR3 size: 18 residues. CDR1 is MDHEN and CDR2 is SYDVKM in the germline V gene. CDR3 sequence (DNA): TGTGCCAGCAGTTTAAGCCTAAGGGCTAGCGGGAGAGGTGAGACCCAGTACTTC. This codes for CASSLSLRASGRGETQYF. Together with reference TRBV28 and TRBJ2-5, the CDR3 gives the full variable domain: DVKVTQSSRYLVKRTGEKVFLECVQDMDHENMFWYRQDPGLGLRLIYFSYDVKMKEKGDIPEGYSVSREKKERFSLILESASTNQTSMYLCASSLSLRASGRGETQYFGPGTRLLVL.

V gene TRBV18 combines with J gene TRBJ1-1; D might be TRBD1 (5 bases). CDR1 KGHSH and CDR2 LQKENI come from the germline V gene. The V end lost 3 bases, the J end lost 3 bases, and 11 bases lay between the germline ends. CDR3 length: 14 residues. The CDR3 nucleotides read TGTGCCAGCTCACCTACAGGAGAATACACTGAAGCTTTCTTT. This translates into CASSPTGEYTEAFF.

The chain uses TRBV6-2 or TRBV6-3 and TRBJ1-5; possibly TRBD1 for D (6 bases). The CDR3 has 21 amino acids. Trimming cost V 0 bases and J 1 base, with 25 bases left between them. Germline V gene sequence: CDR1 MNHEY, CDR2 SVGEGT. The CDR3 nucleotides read TGTGCCAGCAGTTACTCGCTAAAGCCCCGGGACACTACCCTCAGCAATCAGCCCCAGCATTTT. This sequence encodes CASSYSLKPRDTTLSNQPQHF.